This paragraph covers one T cell receptor beta chain sequence. Its cognate antigen is unknown. This specimen belongs to a study of T cells in Graves' hyperthyroidism and ophthalmopathy. The wider study: Before any treatment, at initial diagnosis, peripheral blood was collected. Study-level findings and limits: Among thyroid clonotypes expanded above 0.001, most also appeared in blood. By a 13 V-J model, ophthalmopathy was set apart from stable hyperthyroidism.

The investigators amplified TCR beta CDR3 regions from RNA transcripts. Using the HTBI primer set, a first-round RT-PCR was run on the TCR CDR3. TCRdb itself ran the multiplex PCR reads through MiXCR, one entry per CDR3 protein. The sample contains hundreds of thousands of distinct CDR3 sequences, around 15% of which appear only once. Calling Graves' hyperthyroidism stable meant ophthalmopathy did not progress within 18 months. The CDR3 has 14 amino acids. Germline loops: CDR1 SGDLS, CDR2 YYNGEE. V lost 0 bases and J lost 0, with 4 bases in between. The chain joins TRBV9 to TRBJ2-1; D gene unclear. The TCR originated in a woman under 30 with Graves' hyperthyroidism. What was sequenced was blood. CDR3 DNA: TGTGCCAGCAGCGTAGACGACTCCTACAATGAGCAGTTCTTC. It yields the protein CASSVDDSYNEQFF.